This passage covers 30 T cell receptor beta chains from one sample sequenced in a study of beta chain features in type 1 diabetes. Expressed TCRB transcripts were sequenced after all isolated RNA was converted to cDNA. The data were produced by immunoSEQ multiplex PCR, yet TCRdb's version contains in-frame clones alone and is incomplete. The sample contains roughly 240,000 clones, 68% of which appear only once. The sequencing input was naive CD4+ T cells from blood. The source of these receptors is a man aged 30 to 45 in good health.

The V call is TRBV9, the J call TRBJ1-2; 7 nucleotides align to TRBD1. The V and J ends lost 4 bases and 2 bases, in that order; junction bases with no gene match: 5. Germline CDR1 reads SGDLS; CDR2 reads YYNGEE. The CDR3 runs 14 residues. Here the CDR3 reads CASSPAGGNYGYTF. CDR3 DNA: TGTGCCAGCAGCCCCGCAGGGGGAAACTATGGCTACACCTTC.

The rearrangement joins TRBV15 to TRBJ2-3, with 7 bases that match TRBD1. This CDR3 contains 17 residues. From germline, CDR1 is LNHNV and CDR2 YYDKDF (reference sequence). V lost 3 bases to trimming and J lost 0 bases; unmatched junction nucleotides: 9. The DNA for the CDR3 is TGTGCCACCAGCAGGGATACGACAGGGTTTAGCACAGATACGCAGTATTTT. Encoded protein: CATSRDTTGFSTDTQYF.

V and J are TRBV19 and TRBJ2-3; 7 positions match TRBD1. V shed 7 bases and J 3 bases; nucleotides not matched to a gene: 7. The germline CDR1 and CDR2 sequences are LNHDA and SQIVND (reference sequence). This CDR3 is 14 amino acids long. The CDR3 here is CASNRDSGTDTQYF. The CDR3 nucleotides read TGTGCCAGTAACCGGGACAGTGGAACAGATACGCAGTATTTT.

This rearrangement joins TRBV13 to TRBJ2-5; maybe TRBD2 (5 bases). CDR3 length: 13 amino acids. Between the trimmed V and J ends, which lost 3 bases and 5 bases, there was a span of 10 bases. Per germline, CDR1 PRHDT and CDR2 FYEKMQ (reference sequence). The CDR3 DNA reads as TGTGCCAGCAGCTTTGCCAGGAGGGAGACCCAGTACTTC. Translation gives CASSFARRETQYF.

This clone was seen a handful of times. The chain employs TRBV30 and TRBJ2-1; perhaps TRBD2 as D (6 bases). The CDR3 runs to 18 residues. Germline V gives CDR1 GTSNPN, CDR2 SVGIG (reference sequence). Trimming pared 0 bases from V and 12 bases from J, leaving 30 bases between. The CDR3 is CAWSVWRGLASPEGVQFF. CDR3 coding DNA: TGTGCCTGGAGTGTTTGGCGAGGGCTAGCGAGCCCAGAGGGAGTGCAGTTCTTC.

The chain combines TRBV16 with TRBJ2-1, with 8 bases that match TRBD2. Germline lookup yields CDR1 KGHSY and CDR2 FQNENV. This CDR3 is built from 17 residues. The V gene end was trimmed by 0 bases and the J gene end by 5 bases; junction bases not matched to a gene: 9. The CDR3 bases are TGTGCCAGCAGCCAATCAGGGCGGGGGGCATTCCACAATGAGCAGTTCTTC. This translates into CASSQSGRGAFHNEQFF.

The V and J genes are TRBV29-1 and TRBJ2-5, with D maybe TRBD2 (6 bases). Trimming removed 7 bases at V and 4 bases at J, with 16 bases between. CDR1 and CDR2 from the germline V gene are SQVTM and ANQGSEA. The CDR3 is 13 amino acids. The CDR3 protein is CSAGTGFLETQYF. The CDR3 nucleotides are TGCAGCGCCGGGACTGGATTCTTAGAGACCCAGTACTTC.

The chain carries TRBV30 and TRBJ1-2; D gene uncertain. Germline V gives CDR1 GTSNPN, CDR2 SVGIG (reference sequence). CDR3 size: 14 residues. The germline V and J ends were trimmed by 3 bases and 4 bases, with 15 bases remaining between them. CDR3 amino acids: CAWRDRGLSYGYTF. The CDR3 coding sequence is TGTGCCTGGAGGGACCGCGGTTTGAGCTATGGCTACACCTTC. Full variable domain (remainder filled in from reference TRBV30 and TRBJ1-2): SQTIHQWPATLVQPVGSPLSLECTVEGTSNPNLYWYRQAAGRGLQLLFYSVGIGQISSEVPQNLSASRPQDRQFILSSKKLLLSDSGFYLCAWRDRGLSYGYTFGSGTRLTVV.

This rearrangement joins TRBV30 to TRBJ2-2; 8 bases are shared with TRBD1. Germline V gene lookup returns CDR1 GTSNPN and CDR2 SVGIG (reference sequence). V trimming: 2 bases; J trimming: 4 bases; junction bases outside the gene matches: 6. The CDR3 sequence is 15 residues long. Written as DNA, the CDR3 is TGTGCCTGGAGTCCCGGGACAGGAATCACCGGGGAGCTGTTTTTT. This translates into CAWSPGTGITGELFF.

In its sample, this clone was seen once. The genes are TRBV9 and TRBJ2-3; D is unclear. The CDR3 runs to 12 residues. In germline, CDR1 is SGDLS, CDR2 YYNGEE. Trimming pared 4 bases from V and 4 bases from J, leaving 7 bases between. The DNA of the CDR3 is TGTGCCAGCAGCCCCCAGGCAGATACGCAGTATTTT. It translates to CASSPQADTQYF.

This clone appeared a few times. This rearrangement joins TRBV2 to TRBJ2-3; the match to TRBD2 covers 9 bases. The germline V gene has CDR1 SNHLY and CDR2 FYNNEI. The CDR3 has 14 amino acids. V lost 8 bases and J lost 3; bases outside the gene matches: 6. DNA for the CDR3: TGTGCCAGCCTCCGACTAGCGGAGACAGATACGCAGTATTTT. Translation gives CASLRLAETDTQYF.

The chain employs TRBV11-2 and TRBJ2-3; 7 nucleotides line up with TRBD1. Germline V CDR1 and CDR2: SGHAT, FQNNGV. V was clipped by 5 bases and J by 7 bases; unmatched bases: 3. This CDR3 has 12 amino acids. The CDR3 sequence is CASSPQGNTQYF. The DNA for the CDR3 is TGTGCCAGCAGCCCACAGGGGAATACGCAGTATTTT.

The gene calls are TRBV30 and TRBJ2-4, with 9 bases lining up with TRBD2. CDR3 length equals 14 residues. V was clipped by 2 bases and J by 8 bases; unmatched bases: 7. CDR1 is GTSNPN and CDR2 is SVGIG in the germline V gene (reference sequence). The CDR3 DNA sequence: TGTGCCTGGAGTTTAGCGGGAGCGGGGGACATTCAGTACTTC. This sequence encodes CAWSLAGAGDIQYF.

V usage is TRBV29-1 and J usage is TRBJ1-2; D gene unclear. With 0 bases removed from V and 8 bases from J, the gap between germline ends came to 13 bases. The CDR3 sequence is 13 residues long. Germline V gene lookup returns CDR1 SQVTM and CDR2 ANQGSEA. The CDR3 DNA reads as TGCAGCGTTGAAGATCAGACCTGGAGAGGCTACACCTTC. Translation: CSVEDQTWRGYTF. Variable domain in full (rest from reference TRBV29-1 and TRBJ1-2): SAVISQKPSRDICQRGTSLTIQCQVDSQVTMMFWYRQQPGQSLTLIATANQGSEATYESGFVIDKFPISRPNLTFSTLTVSNMSPEDSSIYLCSVEDQTWRGYTFGSGTRLTVV.

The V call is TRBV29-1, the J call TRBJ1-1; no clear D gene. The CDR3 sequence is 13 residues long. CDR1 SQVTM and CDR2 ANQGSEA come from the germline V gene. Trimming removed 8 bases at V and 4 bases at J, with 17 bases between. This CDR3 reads CSSRPPWGTEAFF. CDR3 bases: TGCAGCTCAAGGCCCCCTTGGGGCACTGAAGCTTTCTTT.

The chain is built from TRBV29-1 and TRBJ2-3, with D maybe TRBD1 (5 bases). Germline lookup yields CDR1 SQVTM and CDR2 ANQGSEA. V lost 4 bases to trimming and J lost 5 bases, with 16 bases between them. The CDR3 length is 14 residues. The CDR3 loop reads CSVARALTGDTQYF. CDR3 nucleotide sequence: TGCAGCGTTGCCCGGGCCCTAACAGGAGATACGCAGTATTTT.

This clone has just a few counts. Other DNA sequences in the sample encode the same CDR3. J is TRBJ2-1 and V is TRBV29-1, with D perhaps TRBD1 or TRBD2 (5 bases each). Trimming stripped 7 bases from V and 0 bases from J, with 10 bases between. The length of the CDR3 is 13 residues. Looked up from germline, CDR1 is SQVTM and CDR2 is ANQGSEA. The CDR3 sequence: CSALGPSYNEQFF. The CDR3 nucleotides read TGCAGCGCGCTGGGACCCTCCTACAATGAGCAGTTCTTC.

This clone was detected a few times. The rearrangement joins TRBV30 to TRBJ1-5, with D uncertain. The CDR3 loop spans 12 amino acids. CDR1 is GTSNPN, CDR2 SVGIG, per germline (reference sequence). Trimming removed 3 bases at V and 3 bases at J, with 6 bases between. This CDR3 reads CAWSRYNQPQHF. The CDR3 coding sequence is TGTGCCTGGAGCCGATACAATCAGCCCCAGCATTTT.

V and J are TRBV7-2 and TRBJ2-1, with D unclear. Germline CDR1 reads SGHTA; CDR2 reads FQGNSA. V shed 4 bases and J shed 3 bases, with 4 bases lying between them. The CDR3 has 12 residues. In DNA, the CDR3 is TGTGCCAGCAGCTCCGTCTACAATGAGCAGTTCTTC. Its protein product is CASSSVYNEQFF.

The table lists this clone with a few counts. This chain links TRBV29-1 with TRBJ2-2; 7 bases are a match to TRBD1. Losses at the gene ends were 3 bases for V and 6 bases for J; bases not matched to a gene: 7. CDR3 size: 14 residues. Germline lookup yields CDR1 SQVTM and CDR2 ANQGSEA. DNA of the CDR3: TGCAGCGTTGACCCCAGGGGGAAAGCCGGGGAGCTGTTTTTT. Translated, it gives CSVDPRGKAGELFF.

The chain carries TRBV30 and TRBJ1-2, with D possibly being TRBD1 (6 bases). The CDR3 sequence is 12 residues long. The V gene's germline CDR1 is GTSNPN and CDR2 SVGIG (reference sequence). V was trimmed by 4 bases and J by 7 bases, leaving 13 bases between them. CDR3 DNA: TGTGCCTGGACCGGGGGCGTTACTGGCTACACCTTC. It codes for CAWTGGVTGYTF.

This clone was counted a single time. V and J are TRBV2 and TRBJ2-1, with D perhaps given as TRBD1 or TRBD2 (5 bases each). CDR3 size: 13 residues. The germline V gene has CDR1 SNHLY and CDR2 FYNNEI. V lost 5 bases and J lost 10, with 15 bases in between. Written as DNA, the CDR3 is TGTGCCAGCAGTCCGACCCTCTGGGGGGAGCAGTTCTTC. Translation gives CASSPTLWGEQFF.

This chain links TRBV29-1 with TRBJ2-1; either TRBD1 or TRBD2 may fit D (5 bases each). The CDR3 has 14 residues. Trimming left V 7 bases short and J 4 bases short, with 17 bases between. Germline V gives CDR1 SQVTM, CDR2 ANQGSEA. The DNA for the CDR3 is TGCAGCGCCTTAGTCAGAGGGGAATACAATGAGCAGTTCTTC. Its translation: CSALVRGEYNEQFF.

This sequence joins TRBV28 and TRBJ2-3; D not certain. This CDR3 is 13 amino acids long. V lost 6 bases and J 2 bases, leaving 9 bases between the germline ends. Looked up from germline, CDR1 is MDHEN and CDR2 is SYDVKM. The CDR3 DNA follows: TGTGCCAGCAGGTCGGCAGTCACAGATACGCAGTATTTT. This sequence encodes CASRSAVTDTQYF.

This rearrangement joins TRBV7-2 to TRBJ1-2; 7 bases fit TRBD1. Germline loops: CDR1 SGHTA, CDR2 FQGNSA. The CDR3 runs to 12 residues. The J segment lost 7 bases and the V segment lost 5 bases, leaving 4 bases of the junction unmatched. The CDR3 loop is CASSPRTGGYTF. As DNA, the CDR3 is TGTGCCAGCAGCCCGAGGACAGGTGGCTACACCTTC.

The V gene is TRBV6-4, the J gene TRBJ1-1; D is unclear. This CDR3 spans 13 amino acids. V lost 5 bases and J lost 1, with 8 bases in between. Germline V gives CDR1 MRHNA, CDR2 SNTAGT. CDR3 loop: CASSSEENTEAFF. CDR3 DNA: TGTGCCAGCAGTTCGGAGGAGAACACTGAAGCTTTCTTT.

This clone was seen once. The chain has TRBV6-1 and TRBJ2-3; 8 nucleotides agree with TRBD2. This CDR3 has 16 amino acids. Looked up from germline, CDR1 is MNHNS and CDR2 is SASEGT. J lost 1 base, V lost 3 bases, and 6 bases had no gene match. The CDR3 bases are TGTGCCAGCAGTGACCAAGCGGGGGCCGGCACAGATACGCAGTATTTT. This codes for CASSDQAGAGTDTQYF.

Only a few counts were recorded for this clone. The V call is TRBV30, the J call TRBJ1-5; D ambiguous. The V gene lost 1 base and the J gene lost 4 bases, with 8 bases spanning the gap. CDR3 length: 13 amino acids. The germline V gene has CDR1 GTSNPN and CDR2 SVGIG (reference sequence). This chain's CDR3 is CAWSEAKNQPQHF. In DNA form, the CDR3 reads TGTGCCTGGAGTGAGGCCAAAAATCAGCCCCAGCATTTT.

This CDR3 is CAWSVRPGGNEKLFF. CDR3 sequence (DNA): TGTGCCTGGAGTGTAAGGCCAGGGGGAAATGAAAAACTGTTTTTT. This sequence joins TRBV30 and TRBJ1-4; 7 nucleotides align to TRBD1. V trimming: 0 bases; J trimming: 5 bases; junction bases outside the gene matches: 6. Germline V lookup: CDR1 GTSNPN, CDR2 SVGIG (reference sequence). The length of the CDR3 is 15 residues.

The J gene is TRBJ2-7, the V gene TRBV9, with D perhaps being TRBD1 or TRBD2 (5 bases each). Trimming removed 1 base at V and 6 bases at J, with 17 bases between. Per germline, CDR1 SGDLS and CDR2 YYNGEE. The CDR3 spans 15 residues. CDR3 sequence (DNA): TGTGCCAGCAGCGTAACCGGGGCCAGGTCCGGCGAGCAGTACTTC. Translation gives CASSVTGARSGEQYF. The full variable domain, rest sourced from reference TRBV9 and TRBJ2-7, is DSGVTQTPKHLITATGQRVTLRCSPRSGDLSVYWYQQSLDQGLQFLIQYYNGEERAKGNILERFSAQQFPDLHSELNLSSLELGDSALYFCASSVTGARSGEQYFGPGTRLTVT.